Below, 26 T cell receptor beta chains from the same sample are listed, as sequenced in a study of blood T cell repertoires in COVID-19. This table comes from immunoSEQ multiplex PCR, and its TCRdb copy is limited to in-frame clones, with some not included. The sample consists of 250,000 to 350,000 clones, approximately 90% of them appearing once. Sequencing was performed on PBMCs or T cells enriched from blood (not recorded which). Receptor source: a woman aged 30 to 39 who had recovered from COVID-19.

The genes are TRBV18 and TRBJ2-1, with TRBD1 matching over 10 bases. This CDR3 is 15 amino acids long. The V segment lost 6 bases and the J segment 5 bases; nucleotides outside the gene matches: 7. Germline loops: CDR1 KGHSH, CDR2 LQKENI. The DNA for the CDR3 is TGTGCCAGCTCTGCCGACAGGGGGCATCACAATGAGCAGTTCTTC. This translates into CASSADRGHHNEQFF.

The chain employs TRBV19 and TRBJ2-7; TRBD1 agrees at 9 bases. J was trimmed by 2 bases and V by 6 bases; bases with no gene match: 5. The V gene's germline CDR1 is LNHDA and CDR2 SQIVND (reference sequence). The CDR3 contains 14 residues. CDR3 bases: TGTGCCAGTAGAAAGGACAGGGGCGCCTACGAGCAGTACTTC. Protein product: CASRKDRGAYEQYF.

A single count supports this clone. The chain recombines TRBV19 with TRBJ2-1; 9 nucleotides align to TRBD2. J gave up 7 bases and V 3 bases, and 7 bases lay outside the gene matches. The CDR3 has 15 residues. From germline, CDR1 is LNHDA and CDR2 SQIVND (reference sequence). The CDR3 region is CASSMAGTSPNEQFF. The CDR3 DNA is TGTGCCAGTAGTATGGCCGGGACTAGCCCGAATGAGCAGTTCTTC. Complete variable domain (other parts from reference TRBV19 and TRBJ2-1): DGGITQSPKYLFRKEGQNVTLSCEQNLNHDAMYWYRQDPGQGLRLIYYSQIVNDFQKGDIAEGYSVSREKKESFPLTVTSAQKNPTAFYLCASSMAGTSPNEQFFGPGTRLTVL.

This clone was counted a single time. The genes are TRBV18 and TRBJ2-1, with D possibly matching TRBD2 (5 bases). Between the trimmed V and J ends, which lost 2 bases and 5 bases, there was a span of 10 bases. Per germline, CDR1 KGHSH and CDR2 LQKENI. The CDR3 length is 14 residues. CDR3 nucleotide sequence: TGTGCCAGCTCACCAAGGACTGATCACAATGAGCAGTTCTTC. Encoded protein: CASSPRTDHNEQFF.

This chain uses TRBV9 with TRBJ1-1; D perhaps matches TRBD1 (5 bases). The germline CDR1 and CDR2 sequences are SGDLS and YYNGEE. The CDR3 totals 15 residues. V was trimmed by 2 bases and J by 0 bases, leaving 11 bases between them. CDR3 in amino acids: CASSVRTTMNTEAFF. Here the CDR3 DNA reads TGTGCCAGCAGCGTGAGGACAACTATGAACACTGAAGCTTTCTTT.

The rearrangement uses TRBV5-4 and TRBJ1-1; a possible D gene is TRBD1 (5 bases). The V gene's germline CDR1 is SGHNT and CDR2 YYREEE (reference sequence). The CDR3 has 14 residues. Trimming pared 3 bases from V and 1 base from J, leaving 10 bases between. CDR3 coding DNA: TGTGCCAGCAGCTCGGCAGACAGGAACACTGAAGCTTTCTTT. It specifies CASSSADRNTEAFF. The full variable domain, with the rest looked up from reference TRBV5-4 and TRBJ1-1, is ETGVTQSPTHLIKTRGQQVTLRCSSQSGHNTVSWYQQALGQGPQFIFQYYREEENGRGNFPPRFSGLQFPNYSSELNVNALELDDSALYLCASSSADRNTEAFFGQGTRLTVV.

V and J are TRBV7-8 and TRBJ1-6, with no clear D. V was trimmed by 2 bases and J by 6 bases, leaving 17 bases between them. Germline V gene sequence: CDR1 SGHVS, CDR2 FQNEAQ. This CDR3 spans 17 amino acids. This chain's CDR3 is CASSLIRRYTFNSPLHF. CDR3 bases: TGTGCCAGCAGCTTAATTCGGAGGTATACATTTAATTCACCCCTCCACTTT.

The rearrangement links TRBV5-1 to TRBJ2-1, with 16 positions matching TRBD2. Trimming at V came to 4 bases and at J to 9 bases, leaving 7 bases not matched to a gene. Looked up from germline, CDR1 is SGHRS and CDR2 is YFSETQ. The CDR3 covers 16 residues. The CDR3 nucleotides are TGCGCCAGCAGCCCTGGGACTAGCGGGAGGGCCGCTGAGCAGTTCTTC. It yields the protein CASSPGTSGRAAEQFF.

CDR3: CASSLSGQGGYGYTF. CDR3 DNA sequence: TGTGCCAGCAGTTTATCGGGACAGGGAGGCTATGGCTACACCTTC. The V call is TRBV28, the J call TRBJ1-2, with 9 bases that match TRBD1. In germline, CDR1 is MDHEN, CDR2 SYDVKM. With 1 base clipped from V and 4 bases from J, the junction kept 4 bases outside the gene matches. This CDR3 spans 15 amino acids.

The rearrangement joins TRBV24-1 to TRBJ1-5, with 9 positions matching TRBD1. This CDR3 is built from 15 residues. Trimming at V came to 3 bases and at J to 8 bases, leaving 7 bases not matched to a gene. Germline V gene lookup returns CDR1 KGHDR and CDR2 SFDVKD. CDR3 in DNA: TGTGCCACCAGTGATGCAACAGGGGGCAGGGAGCCCCAGCATTTT. Translated: CATSDATGGREPQHF.

This chain joins TRBV10-3 and TRBJ2-1, with TRBD1 matching over 7 bases. Per germline, CDR1 ENHRY and CDR2 SYGVKD. After removal of 10 bases from V and 0 bases from J, the junction contained 6 bases not matched to a gene. The CDR3 is 14 residues long. CDR3 DNA: TGTGCCACGGCCGGGACAGACTCCTACAATGAGCAGTTCTTC. Translated: CATAGTDSYNEQFF.

The chain is built from TRBV28 and TRBJ1-5; D remains unclear. The CDR3 sequence is 14 residues long. V was shortened by 3 bases and J by 6 bases, with 12 bases between the two germline ends. Per germline, CDR1 MDHEN and CDR2 SYDVKM. CDR3 residues: CASSFGGYGQPQHF. In DNA, the CDR3 is TGTGCCAGCAGTTTTGGCGGGTACGGTCAGCCCCAGCATTTT.

The V call is TRBV2, the J call TRBJ2-2, with D unclear. Germline-derived CDR1 and CDR2 are SNHLY and FYNNEI. Trimming removed 4 bases from V and 5 bases from J, with 8 bases in between. The CDR3 has 13 residues. CDR3 DNA: TGTGCCAGCAGTGTATCGCAGACCGGGGAGCTGTTTTTT. It specifies CASSVSQTGELFF.

This chain connects TRBV28 to TRBJ1-1; 8 nucleotides agree with TRBD1. There are 15 residues in the CDR3. Germline V gives CDR1 MDHEN, CDR2 SYDVKM. The J segment lost 3 bases and the V segment lost 5 bases, leaving 8 bases of the junction unmatched. In DNA form, the CDR3 reads TGTGCCAGCAGTCCGACGACAGGGGCCTACACTGAAGCTTTCTTT. Residues: CASSPTTGAYTEAFF.

The table lists this clone with a count of one. This chain uses TRBV7-2 with TRBJ2-3, with D unresolved. This CDR3 contains 15 residues. Germline V gene data show CDR1 as SGHTA and CDR2 as FQGNSA. Deletions cut 3 bases from V and 2 bases from J, with 12 bases between. The CDR3 DNA sequence: TGTGCCAGCAGCTTTTCACAGAAGATCACAGATACGCAGTATTTT. Amino acids: CASSFSQKITDTQYF. Filled out from reference TRBV7-2 and TRBJ2-3, the complete variable domain reads GAGVSQSPSNKVTEKGKDVELRCDPISGHTALYWYRQSLGQGLEFLIYFQGNSAPDKSGLPSDRFSAERTGGSVSTLTIQRTQQEDSAVYLCASSFSQKITDTQYFGPGTRLTVL.

V is TRBV28 and J is TRBJ2-2, with TRBD2 identical over 11 bases. V shed 6 bases, J shed 6 bases, and the junction held 6 bases outside the gene matches. CDR1 MDHEN and CDR2 SYDVKM come from the germline V gene. The CDR3 length is 15 residues. This CDR3 is CASSSSGRNSGELFF. The CDR3 coding sequence is TGTGCCAGCAGCTCTAGCGGGAGGAATTCCGGGGAGCTGTTTTTT. Full variable domain (rest looked up from reference TRBV28 and TRBJ2-2): DVKVTQSSRYLVKRTGEKVFLECVQDMDHENMFWYRQDPGLGLRLIYFSYDVKMKEKGDIPEGYSVSREKKERFSLILESASTNQTSMYLCASSSSGRNSGELFFGEGSRLTVL.

The CDR3 DNA is TGTGCCACCAGTGATCAACGACAGGGGGCAGATACGCAGTATTTT. It translates to CATSDQRQGADTQYF. The chain couples TRBV24-1 to TRBJ2-3, with 9 positions matching TRBD1. CDR3 length: 15 amino acids. Germline loops: CDR1 KGHDR, CDR2 SFDVKD. Losses at the gene ends were 3 bases for V and 4 bases for J; bases not matched to a gene: 4.

The chain joins TRBV30 to TRBJ1-2, with 9 positions matching TRBD1. The V gene's germline CDR1 is GTSNPN and CDR2 SVGIG (reference sequence). With 1 base clipped from V and 4 bases from J, the junction kept 13 bases outside the gene matches. The CDR3 extends over 17 amino acids. This CDR3 is CAWSGAVTGQGFYGYTF. The DNA of the CDR3 is TGTGCCTGGAGTGGGGCAGTAACGGGACAGGGTTTCTATGGCTACACCTTC.

The chain combines TRBV29-1 with TRBJ2-5; D may be TRBD1 (6 bases). The germline V and J ends were trimmed by 4 bases and 4 bases, with 16 bases remaining between them. Germline loops: CDR1 SQVTM, CDR2 ANQGSEA. The CDR3 has 14 residues. CDR3 residues: CSVVNPTGLETQYF. Written as DNA, the CDR3 is TGCAGCGTTGTTAATCCGACAGGCCTAGAGACCCAGTACTTC.

The genes are TRBV7-9 and TRBJ2-1; 8 bases match TRBD2. V shed 5 bases and J 5 bases; nucleotides not matched to a gene: 11. The CDR3 length is 16 residues. In germline, CDR1 is SEHNR, CDR2 FQNEAQ (reference sequence). CDR3: CASSLVQSGSNNEQFF. The CDR3 nucleotides are TGTGCCAGCAGCCTAGTGCAGAGCGGGAGTAACAATGAGCAGTTCTTC.

The chain recombines TRBV2 with TRBJ1-5; no firm D call. With 4 bases removed from V and 7 bases from J, the gap between germline ends came to 11 bases. This CDR3 spans 13 amino acids. Germline V CDR1 and CDR2: SNHLY, FYNNEI. DNA for the CDR3: TGTGCCAGCAGTGGGAGGGAAGGGCAGCCCCAGCATTTT. Protein: CASSGREGQPQHF.

V usage is TRBV14 and J usage is TRBJ2-5, with 9 bases aligning to TRBD1. The V gene end was trimmed by 0 bases and the J gene end by 7 bases; junction bases not matched to a gene: 6. The CDR3 loop spans 15 amino acids. Germline V CDR1 and CDR2: SGHDN, FVKESK. DNA of the CDR3: TGTGCCAGCAGCCAAGAGACAGGGGGTCTTGGGACCCAGTACTTC. Its translation is CASSQETGGLGTQYF. Filled out from reference TRBV14 and TRBJ2-5, the complete variable domain reads EAGVTQFPSHSVIEKGQTVTLRCDPISGHDNLYWYRRVMGKEIKFLLHFVKESKQDESGMPNNRFLAERTGGTYSTLKVQPAELEDSGVYFCASSQETGGLGTQYFGPGTRLLVL.

This clone was observed many times. The chain joins TRBV9 to TRBJ2-7; 7 positions match TRBD2. Germline V gene sequence: CDR1 SGDLS, CDR2 YYNGEE. This CDR3 region has 14 residues. V dropped 4 bases and J dropped 0; count of bases not matched to a gene: 4. The CDR3 nucleotides read TGTGCCAGCAGCCGGGACTACTTCTCCTACGAGCAGTACTTC. Translation: CASSRDYFSYEQYF.

V and J are TRBV7-6 and TRBJ1-2; 11 bases map to TRBD1. CDR3 length: 13 residues. The germline CDR1 and CDR2 sequences are SGHVS and FNYEAQ. The V and J ends lost 5 bases and 7 bases, in that order; junction bases with no gene match: 3. CDR3 in DNA: TGTGCCAGCAGCGGACAGGGGGCGTCTGGCTACACCTTC. Translated, it gives CASSGQGASGYTF. Full variable domain (outside the CDR3, taken from reference TRBV7-6 and TRBJ1-2): GAGVSQSPRYKVTKRGQDVALRCDPISGHVSLYWYRQALGQGPEFLTYFNYEAQQDKSGLPNDRFSAERPEGSISTLTIQRTEQRDSAMYRCASSGQGASGYTFGSGTRLTVV.

The CDR3 loop reads CAISDLRPGVAGELFF. The CDR3 DNA sequence: TGTGCCATCAGTGATCTCAGACCGGGGGTTGCCGGGGAGCTGTTTTTT. The chain combines TRBV10-3 with TRBJ2-2; a weak D match, TRBD2 (6 bases). Per germline, CDR1 ENHRY and CDR2 SYGVKD. The CDR3 totals 16 residues. Trimming removed 3 bases at V and 6 bases at J, with 17 bases between.

The chain has TRBV5-1 and TRBJ2-7; D is uncertain. In germline, CDR1 is SGHRS, CDR2 YFSETQ. The CDR3 is 13 residues long. V was clipped by 3 bases and J by 3 bases, with 10 bases between them. This CDR3 reads CASSSGPDYEQYF. CDR3 nucleotides: TGCGCCAGCAGCTCAGGTCCTGACTACGAGCAGTACTTC. The complete variable domain, with remaining parts taken from reference TRBV5-1 and TRBJ2-7, reads KAGVTQTPRYLIKTRGQQVTLSCSPISGHRSVSWYQQTPGQGLQFLFEYFSETQRNKGNFPGRFSGRQFSNSRSEMNVSTLELGDSALYLCASSSGPDYEQYFGPGTRLTVT.